The source of this T cell receptor beta chain is a study of T cells after yellow fever vaccination. Study-wide results and caveats: At around 96% for CD4 and approximately 88% for CD8, most primary-vaccination clones showed up again after the booster.

TCRdb re-called the 5' RACE reads with MiXCR, one entry per CDR3 protein. Here the sample spans 500,000 to 650,000 distinct CDR3 sequences, approximately 13% being singletons. CDR1 is SGHVS and CDR2 is FNYEAQ in the germline V gene. The germline V and J ends were trimmed by 1 base and 4 bases, with 5 bases remaining between them. CDR3 length: 13 residues. Ten or more counts support this clonotype. The target antigen is unknown. The sequence derives from a man younger than 45 who received the YFV17D yellow fever vaccine. The chain couples TRBV7-6 to TRBJ2-1; D unresolved. The sample here was PBMCs, taken on the day of the yellow fever booster vaccination. The CDR3 DNA reads TGTGCCAGCAGCTTAGAACAGTACAATGAGCAGTTCTTC. Translated, it gives CASSLEQYNEQFF.